This record concerns one T cell receptor (beta chain) sequence. From around 0.5 ug total RNA, TCR beta cDNA was generated with a primer in the constant region. The TCR beta library was amplified through three nested multiplex PCR rounds in a modified ARM-PCR procedure. The two initial PCR rounds, about 9 cycles each, used TRBV1-TRBV30 forward and C-beta reverse primers. Using its own MiXCR run on the multiplex PCR reads, TCRdb lists one record per CDR3 protein. The sample comprises around 170,000 distinct CDR3 sequences, about 60% of which are singletons, and approximately 68% rests with the top ten. The source of the sample is a study of tumor-infiltrating lymphocytes in primary liver carcinoma. The V gene's germline CDR1 is SGHRS and CDR2 YFSETQ. The CDR3 spans 14 residues. Trimming shortened V by 2 bases and J by 7 bases, and 16 bases separated the two germline ends. In addition to blood RNA drawn from unsorted whole blood, germline DNA was extracted.

This chain joins TRBV5-1 and TRBJ2-7, with D perhaps matching TRBD1 (6 bases). Material: peripheral blood. This receptor was taken from a middle-aged man with primary liver carcinoma and hepatitis B virus infection. The CDR3 spells CASSFGQTYGEQYF. The CDR3 DNA is TGCGCCAGCAGCTTCGGACAGACCTACGGGGAGCAGTACTTC.